Sequencing of this T cell receptor (beta chain) was carried out in a study of control samples from healthy donors and cancer patients. Germline CDR1 and CDR2: MNHEY and SVGAGI. V gave up 8 bases and J gave up 9 bases, with 23 bases separating them. The CDR3 contains 15 residues. Clones were sequenced by immunoSEQ multiplex PCR, and TCRdb holds only the in-frame ones, with some missing. This sample has fewer than 95,000 clones; 70% to 90% occur once, and the top ten carry approximately 2.1%. The material sequenced was blood. The clonotype comes from a woman between 35 and 50 years old in good health. The chain is built from TRBV6-5 and TRBJ2-1; D gene unclear. CDR3: CASCMGWLTSSEQFF. The DNA of the CDR3 is TGTGCCAGCTGCATGGGGTGGTTAACCTCCAGTGAGCAGTTCTTC.